Given below is one TCR beta chain in context. Clones were sequenced by immunoSEQ multiplex PCR, and TCRdb holds only the in-frame ones, with some missing. The table shows more than 30,000 clones, with about 89% occurring only once. Germline values: CDR1 MDHEN, CDR2 SYDVKM. The CDR3 totals 15 residues. The V and J ends lost 7 bases and 4 bases, in that order; junction bases with no gene match: 12. This sample stems from a study of T cell changes during pregnancy in multiple sclerosis. This clonotype was obtained from a female donor with multiple sclerosis, enrolled in a pregnancy study. The chain combines TRBV28 with TRBJ1-2; TRBD1 matches 7 bases. Here the sequenced sample was CD8+ T cells from peripheral blood mononuclear cells, taken in the second trimester of pregnancy. The CDR3 spells CASISRDSISYGYTF. The CDR3 region has the DNA TGTGCCAGCATCAGCCGGGACAGCATCTCCTATGGCTACACCTTC.